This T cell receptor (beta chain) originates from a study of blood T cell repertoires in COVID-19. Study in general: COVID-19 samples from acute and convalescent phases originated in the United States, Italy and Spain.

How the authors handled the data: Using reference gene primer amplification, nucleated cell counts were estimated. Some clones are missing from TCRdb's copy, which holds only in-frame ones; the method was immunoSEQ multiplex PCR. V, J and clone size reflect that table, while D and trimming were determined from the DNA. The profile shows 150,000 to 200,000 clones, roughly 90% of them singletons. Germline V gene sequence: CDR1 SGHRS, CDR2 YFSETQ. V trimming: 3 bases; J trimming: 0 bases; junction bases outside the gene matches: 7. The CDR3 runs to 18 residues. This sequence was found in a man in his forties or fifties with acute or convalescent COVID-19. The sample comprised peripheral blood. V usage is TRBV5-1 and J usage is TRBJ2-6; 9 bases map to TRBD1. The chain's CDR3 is CASSYRGQGTSGANVLTF. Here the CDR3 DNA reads TGCGCCAGCAGCTACCGCGGACAGGGGACCTCTGGGGCCAACGTCCTGACTTTC.